This is a list of T cell receptor beta chains from one sample in a study of vaccination effects on CD4 cells after COVID-19. For these receptors, no antigen is known. Measured with immunoSEQ multiplex PCR; TCRdb has only the in-frame clones, and not every one. In the table there are some 70,000 clones, about 80% of which are singletons. The sequences come from CD4+ T cells from PBMCs cultured with HCoV-229E spike peptides, collected after COVID-19 vaccination. These receptors all stem from a human donor who received a COVID-19 vaccine. CDR3s include the opening cysteine and the closing phenylalanine or tryptophan. The order of the fields is D gene, V gene, clone size, J gene, CDR3 DNA, CDR3 protein. D genes are given only for firm matches. Size tells how often a clone was seen (once, few, many) or the class of an expanded clone, and some rows leave it out.

NA	TRBV6-5	NA	TRBJ1-2	TGTGCCGGCTGGGCGGGTTTACCCTATGGCTACACCTTC	CAGWAGLPYGYTF
TRBD1	TRBV5-1	NA	TRBJ2-3	TGCGCCAGCAGCTTGGAGGGGACAGGGGATGGAGATACGCAGTATTTT	CASSLEGTGDGDTQYF
NA	TRBV18	NA	TRBJ2-2	TGTGCCAGCTCACCAGAGGTCGCCGGGGAGCTGTTTTTT	CASSPEVAGELFF
TRBD1	TRBV5-1	NA	TRBJ2-1	TGCGCCAGCAGCCCCCGGACAGGACTCTACAATGAGCAGTTCTTC	CASSPRTGLYNEQFF
TRBD1	TRBV2	NA	TRBJ1-1	TGTGCCAGCCGGGACAGGAACACTGAAGCTTTCTTT	CASRDRNTEAFF
TRBD1	TRBV11-1	NA	TRBJ1-3	TGTGCCAGCAGCCGAGGGGGCTTCGGAAACACCATATATTTT	CASSRGGFGNTIYF
NA	TRBV3-1/TRBV3-2	NA	TRBJ2-2	TGTGCCAGCAGCCAAGTCAGAACCGGGGAGCTGTTTTTT	CASSQVRTGELFF
NA	TRBV6-5	NA	TRBJ2-1	TGTGCCAGCAGTCGTTACAATGAGCAGTTCTTC	CASSRYNEQFF
NA	TRBV5-4	few	TRBJ1-1	TGTGCCAGCAGCTTGACTGTGAACACTGAAGCTTTCTTT	CASSLTVNTEAFF
NA	TRBV4-2	once	TRBJ1-2	TGTGCCAGCAGCCAAGTAGCGACCGAGGGAGGCTACACCTTC	CASSQVATEGGYTF
NA	TRBV19	NA	TRBJ1-2	TGTGCCACCCGAGGACGCTATGGCTACACCTTC	CATRGRYGYTF
NA	TRBV10-3	NA	TRBJ2-1	TGTGCCATCAAAGGCGGGGATGCTCTCTTTTTCAATGAGCAGTTCTTC	CAIKGGDALFFNEQFF
NA	TRBV5-1	NA	TRBJ1-2	TGCGCCAGCAGCGGTCTTGCCCCCCCCCAGGGCGGCTACACCTTC	CASSGLAPPQGGYTF
TRBD1	TRBV3-1/TRBV3-2	once	TRBJ1-1	TGTGCCAGCAGCCAAAGGGACAGGGGAGTGAGTGGCACTGAAGCTTTCTTT	CASSQRDRGVSGTEAFF
NA	TRBV11-2	NA	TRBJ2-5	TGTGCCAGCAGCTTAGAACGGGGAGAGACCCAGTACTTC	CASSLERGETQYF
NA	TRBV29-1	NA	TRBJ2-1	TGCAGCGTTGAAGATCGTCGGCAGGTTGCCTACAATGAGCAGTTCTTC	CSVEDRRQVAYNEQFF
NA	TRBV6-4	NA	TRBJ1-2	TGTGCCAGCAGTGACTCGAGAACGGGCTATGGCTACACCTTC	CASSDSRTGYGYTF
NA	TRBV27	few	TRBJ1-3	TGTGCCAGCAATTGGGGACACGACGACTCTGGAAACACCATATATTTT	CASNWGHDDSGNTIYF
TRBD1	TRBV19	NA	TRBJ2-5	TGTGCCAGTAGTCTGACAGGGTTTTCCGCGGGGACCCAGTACTTC	CASSLTGFSAGTQYF
NA	TRBV12-3/TRBV12-4	NA	TRBJ2-6	TGTGCCAGCAGTTCTGGGGCCAACGTCCTGACTTTC	CASSSGANVLTF
NA	TRBV9	NA	TRBJ2-6	TGTGCCAGCCCTGAATGGGAGTCTGGGGCCAACGTCCTGACTTTC	CASPEWESGANVLTF
TRBD1	TRBV10-1	NA	TRBJ2-5	TGCGCCAGCAGTGCAGAATTCGACAGGGGGCGAGAGACCCAGTACTTC	CASSAEFDRGRETQYF
TRBD1	TRBV18	NA	TRBJ2-4	TGTGCCAGCTCACCCAAAGGGGGCACCAAAAACATTCAGTACTTC	CASSPKGGTKNIQYF
NA	TRBV5-1	NA	TRBJ1-1	TGCGCCAGCAGCTTGGGAGTCCTTTTCACTGAAGCTTTCTTT	CASSLGVLFTEAFF
NA	TRBV6-1	NA	TRBJ2-5	TGTGCCAGCAGTGAGAATCCTTCTCTAGCCCACCAAGAGACCCAGTACTTC	CASSENPSLAHQETQYF
NA	TRBV6-1	once	TRBJ1-4	TGTGCCAGCAGTGAACTTGGGGTTAATGAAAAACTGTTTTTT	CASSELGVNEKLFF
NA	TRBV7-2	NA	TRBJ2-3	TGTGCCAGCAGCTTAACGAGGGATGGGGATACGCAGTATTTT	CASSLTRDGDTQYF
NA	TRBV24-1	NA	TRBJ1-1	TGTGCCACCAGTGAGGACGGGTACACTGAAGCTTTCTTT	CATSEDGYTEAFF
NA	TRBV5-1	NA	TRBJ1-4	TGCGCCAGCAGCTTAGGTGCAACTAATGAAAAACTGTTTTTT	CASSLGATNEKLFF
NA	TRBV4-1	NA	TRBJ1-3	TGCGCCAGCAGCCAAGATACTGAGGGCGGAACTTTCTCTGGAAACACCATATATTTT	CASSQDTEGGTFSGNTIYF
TRBD1	TRBV7-9	NA	TRBJ1-4	TGTGCCAGCAGCTTAGGACAGGGAAATGAAAAACTGTTTTTT	CASSLGQGNEKLFF
NA	TRBV18	once	TRBJ1-2	TGTGCCAGCTCACCACTGTTAGGACAAACTAACTATGGCTACACCTTC	CASSPLLGQTNYGYTF
TRBD1	TRBV4-3	NA	TRBJ1-2	TGCGCCAGCAGCCAACAGGACAGGGTCGATGGCTACACCTTC	CASSQQDRVDGYTF
TRBD2	TRBV7-6	NA	TRBJ2-3	TGTGCCAGCAGCTTAGGACTAGCGGGGGCAGATACGCAGTATTTT	CASSLGLAGADTQYF
NA	TRBV10-2	NA	TRBJ1-4	TGCGCCAGCAGTGTAGGGGAAAAACTGTTTTTT	CASSVGEKLFF
NA	TRBV5-1	NA	TRBJ2-3	TGCGCCAGCAGCCCGCAGGGTTCGACAGATACGCAGTATTTT	CASSPQGSTDTQYF
NA	TRBV5-1	NA	TRBJ2-2	TGCGCCAGCAGCTTGGTCAGGTGGGACACCGGGGAGCTGTTTTTT	CASSLVRWDTGELFF
NA	TRBV3-1/TRBV3-2	NA	TRBJ1-1	TGTGCCAGCAGCCAAGATCGGGGAGGGGGAGCTTTCTTT	CASSQDRGGGAFF
TRBD1	TRBV5-8	NA	TRBJ1-1	TGTGCCAGCCCTACATTATCGTACAGGGGCCCGAACACTGAAGCTTTCTTT	CASPTLSYRGPNTEAFF
NA	TRBV7-2	once	TRBJ1-1	TGTGCCAGCAGCTTATATCAGAATCTGAACACTGAAGCTTTCTTT	CASSLYQNLNTEAFF
TRBD1	TRBV6-5	NA	TRBJ1-2	TGTGCCAGCACCGGGGACAGGGTGGCGGGCGGCTACACCTTC	CASTGDRVAGGYTF
NA	TRBV7-9	few	TRBJ1-2	TGTGCCAGCAGACGGCTTGACAGCAACTATGGCTACACCTTC	CASRRLDSNYGYTF
NA	TRBV24-1	few	TRBJ1-2	TGTGCCACCAGTGAACCATATCACGGCTACACCTTC	CATSEPYHGYTF
TRBD1	TRBV5-1	once	TRBJ1-3	TGCGCCAGCAGCACCGGGACAGGGGGCTTTGGAAACACCATATATTTT	CASSTGTGGFGNTIYF
TRBD1	TRBV5-4	NA	TRBJ1-2	TGTGCCAGCAGCAGGGGACAGAGGAGCTATGGCTACACCTTC	CASSRGQRSYGYTF
NA	TRBV24-1	NA	TRBJ2-3	TGTGCCACCAGTGATCCAGTCCTGGATACGCAGTATTTT	CATSDPVLDTQYF
NA	TRBV6-5	NA	TRBJ1-5	TGTGCCAGCACCCCGGGCCCCCTCAGGAGGCAGCCCCAGCATTTT	CASTPGPLRRQPQHF
NA	TRBV9	NA	TRBJ1-1	TGTGCCAGCAGCGTAGCCCAGGGTAGGAACACTGAAGCTTTCTTT	CASSVAQGRNTEAFF
NA	TRBV6-2/TRBV6-3	few	TRBJ1-5	TGTGCCAGCAGTCTGAGACCGGGAGGGGGTAATCAGCCCCAGCATTTT	CASSLRPGGGNQPQHF
NA	TRBV5-4	NA	TRBJ1-1	TGTGCCAGCAGCTTGATTCTAAGGCCCACTGAAGCTTTCTTT	CASSLILRPTEAFF
NA	TRBV11-2	NA	TRBJ2-3	TGTGCCAGCAGCTACACAGATACGCAGTATTTT	CASSYTDTQYF
NA	TRBV5-1	few	TRBJ2-6	TGCGCCAGCGGGGTGCGGGACTCTGGGGCCAACGTCCTGACTTTC	CASGVRDSGANVLTF
TRBD1	TRBV5-6	NA	TRBJ1-5	TGTGCCAGCAGCTTGGTAGGGACAGCTCAGCCCCAGCATTTT	CASSLVGTAQPQHF
NA	TRBV6-4	once	TRBJ2-3	TGTGCCAGCAGTGACTCATTGCGGGGTGAGGATACGCAGTATTTT	CASSDSLRGEDTQYF
NA	TRBV5-1	NA	TRBJ1-1	TGCGCCAGCAGGGGACGGCTGAACACTGAAGCTTTCTTT	CASRGRLNTEAFF